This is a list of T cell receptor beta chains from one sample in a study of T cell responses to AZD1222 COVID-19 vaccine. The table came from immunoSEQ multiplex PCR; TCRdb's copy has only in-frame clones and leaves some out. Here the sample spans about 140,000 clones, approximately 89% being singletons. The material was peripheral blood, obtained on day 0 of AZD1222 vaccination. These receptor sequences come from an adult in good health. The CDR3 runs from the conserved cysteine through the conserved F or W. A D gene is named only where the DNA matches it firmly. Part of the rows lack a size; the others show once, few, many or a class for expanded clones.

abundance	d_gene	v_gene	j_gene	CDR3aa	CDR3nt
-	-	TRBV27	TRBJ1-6	CASSLSLIPSYNSPLHF	TGTGCCAGCAGTTTAAGCCTGATCCCCTCCTATAATTCACCCCTCCACTTT
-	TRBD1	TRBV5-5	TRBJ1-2	CASSYRTGDGYTF	TGTGCCAGCAGCTATAGGACAGGGGATGGCTACACCTTC
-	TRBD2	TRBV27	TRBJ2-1	CASSWTSRNEQFF	TGTGCCAGCAGTTGGACTAGTCGGAATGAGCAGTTCTTC
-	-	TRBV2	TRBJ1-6	CASERFRAPLHF	TGTGCCAGCGAGCGGTTCCGGGCACCCCTCCACTTT
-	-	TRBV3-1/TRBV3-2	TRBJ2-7	CASGLQGGGYEQYF	TGTGCCAGCGGTTTACAGGGAGGAGGGTACGAGCAGTACTTC
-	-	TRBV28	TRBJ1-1	CASTPGGFGQRTEAFF	TGTGCCAGCACCCCTGGGGGGTTCGGGCAGCGCACTGAAGCTTTCTTT
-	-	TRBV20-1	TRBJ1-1	CSASDSEAFF	TGCAGTGCTTCCGATTCTGAAGCTTTCTTT
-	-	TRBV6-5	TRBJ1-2	CASSPRGRSNYGYTF	TGTGCCAGCAGCCCCCGGGGCAGATCTAACTATGGCTACACCTTC
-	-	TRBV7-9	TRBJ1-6	CASRPSWGSSPLHF	TGTGCCAGCAGGCCCTCTTGGGGTTCTTCACCCCTCCACTTT
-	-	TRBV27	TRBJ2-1	CASSPAGIYNEQFF	TGTGCCAGCAGTCCGGCAGGCATCTACAATGAGCAGTTCTTC
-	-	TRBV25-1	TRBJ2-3	CASSGPLSFVTQYF	TGTGCCAGCAGTGGGCCCCTTTCTTTTGTGACGCAGTATTTT
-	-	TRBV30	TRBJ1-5	CAWGRDTKNQPQHF	TGTGCCTGGGGCCGGGACACTAAGAATCAGCCCCAGCATTTT
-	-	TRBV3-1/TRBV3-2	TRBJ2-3	CASSPRFTSTDTQYF	TGTGCCAGCAGCCCACGCTTCACTAGCACAGATACGCAGTATTTT
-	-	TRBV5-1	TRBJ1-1	CASSLHPQGNTEAFF	TGCGCCAGCAGCTTGCATCCCCAGGGGAACACTGAAGCTTTCTTT
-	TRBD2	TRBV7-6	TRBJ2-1	CASSSGLAGGILLYEQFF	TGTGCCAGCAGTTCGGGACTAGCGGGGGGGATTCTGCTGTATGAGCAGTTCTTC
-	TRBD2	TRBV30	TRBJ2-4	CAWSASPSGIIAKNIQYF	TGTGCCTGGAGTGCGTCCCCTAGCGGAATCATAGCCAAAAACATTCAGTACTTC
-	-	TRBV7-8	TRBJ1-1	CASSLEGTVNTEAFF	TGTGCCAGCAGCCTAGAGGGGACCGTGAACACTGAAGCTTTCTTT
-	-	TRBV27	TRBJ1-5	CASRALDHNQPQHF	TGTGCCAGCAGGGCTTTAGATCACAATCAGCCCCAGCATTTT
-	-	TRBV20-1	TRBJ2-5	CSASGGLTGSQTQYF	TGCAGTGCTAGTGGTGGCCTAACAGGGTCGCAGACCCAGTACTTC
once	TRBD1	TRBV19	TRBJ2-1	CASSPVTGGPMGEQFF	TGTGCCAGTAGTCCCGTGACAGGGGGCCCAATGGGTGAGCAGTTCTTC
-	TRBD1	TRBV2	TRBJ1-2	CASGQEYGYTF	TGTGCCAGCGGACAGGAGTATGGCTACACCTTC
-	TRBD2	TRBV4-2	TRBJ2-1	CASSQDFGGGNEQFF	TGTGCCAGCAGCCAAGATTTCGGGGGGGGCAATGAGCAGTTCTTC
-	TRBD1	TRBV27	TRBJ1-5	CASSLFTPTGTRQPQHF	TGTGCCAGCAGTTTATTTACCCCGACAGGGACTAGGCAGCCCCAGCATTTT
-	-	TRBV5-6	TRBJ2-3	CASSLDAMGTDTQYF	TGTGCCAGCAGCTTGGACGCCATGGGCACAGATACGCAGTATTTT
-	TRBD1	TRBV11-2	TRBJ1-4	CASSSDRVAISNEKLFF	TGTGCCAGCAGCTCTGACAGGGTCGCTATCTCTAATGAAAAACTGTTTTTT
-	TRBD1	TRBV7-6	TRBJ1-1	CASSLGTGGKTEAFF	TGTGCCAGCAGCTTAGGGACAGGGGGAAAGACTGAAGCTTTCTTT
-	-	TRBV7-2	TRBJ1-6	CASSFTGAGTPLHF	TGTGCCAGCAGCTTCACAGGTGCTGGGACACCCCTCCACTTT
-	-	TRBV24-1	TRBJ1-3	CATSDRQDFQGNTIYF	TGTGCCACCAGTGACCGACAGGACTTCCAAGGAAACACCATATATTTT
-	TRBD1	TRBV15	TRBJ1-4	CATSAHRGGNEKLFF	TGTGCCACCAGCGCTCACAGGGGGGGTAATGAAAAACTGTTTTTT
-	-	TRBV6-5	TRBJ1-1	CASSPTLGGHTEAFF	TGTGCCAGCAGTCCTACCCTGGGGGGGCACACTGAAGCTTTCTTT
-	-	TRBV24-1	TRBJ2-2	CATSSGVGELFF	TGTGCCACCAGTTCCGGTGTCGGGGAGCTGTTTTTT
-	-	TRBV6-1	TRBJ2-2	CASSDRPGRVTGELFF	TGTGCCAGCAGTGATCGTCCCGGCAGGGTCACCGGGGAGCTGTTTTTT
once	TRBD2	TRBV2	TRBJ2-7	CASSGGLAASYEQYF	TGTGCCAGCAGTGGGGGACTAGCGGCCTCCTACGAGCAGTACTTC
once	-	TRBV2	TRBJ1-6	CASSEAGVNSPLHF	TGTGCCAGCAGTGAGGCAGGGGTTAATTCACCCCTCCACTTT
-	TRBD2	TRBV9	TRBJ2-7	CASSVASSGRGEQYF	TGTGCCAGCAGCGTAGCTTCTAGCGGGAGAGGTGAGCAGTACTTC
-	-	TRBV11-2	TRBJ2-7	CASSLLYEQYF	TGTGCCAGCAGCTTACTGTACGAGCAGTACTTC
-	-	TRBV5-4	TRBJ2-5	CASSLASGLKETQYF	TGTGCCAGCAGCTTGGCGTCAGGGCTAAAGGAGACCCAGTACTTC
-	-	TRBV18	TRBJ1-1	CASSPRTLNTEAFF	TGTGCCAGCTCACCACGGACACTGAACACTGAAGCTTTCTTT
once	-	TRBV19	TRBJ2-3	CASSPSTDTQYF	TGTGCCAGTAGTCCGAGCACAGATACGCAGTATTTT
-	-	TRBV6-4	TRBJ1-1	CASSPGQNTEAFF	TGTGCCAGCAGTCCCGGGCAGAACACTGAAGCTTTCTTT
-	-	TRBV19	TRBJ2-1	CASSITHEQFF	TGTGCCAGTAGTATCACGCATGAGCAGTTCTTC
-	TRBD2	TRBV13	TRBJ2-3	CASSLRTSGSYTDTQYF	TGTGCCAGCAGCCTGCGGACTAGCGGGAGCTATACAGATACGCAGTATTTT
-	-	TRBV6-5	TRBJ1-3	CASSLTGHRSGNTIYF	TGTGCCAGCAGTTTGACGGGACACCGCTCTGGAAACACCATATATTTT
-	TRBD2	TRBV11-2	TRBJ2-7	CASSPGLAGGPGYF	TGTGCCAGCAGCCCCGGGCTAGCGGGAGGGCCCGGTTACTTC
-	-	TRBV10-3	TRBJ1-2	CAISDLLPGYGYTF	TGTGCCATCAGTGATCTGCTCCCAGGCTATGGCTACACCTTC
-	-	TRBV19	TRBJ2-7	CASSITGGLITEQYF	TGTGCCAGTAGTATAACTGGGGGCTTGATAACCGAGCAGTACTTC
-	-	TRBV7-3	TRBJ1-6	CASSPRAGMNSPLHF	TGTGCCAGCAGCCCAAGGGCAGGGATGAATTCACCCCTCCACTTT
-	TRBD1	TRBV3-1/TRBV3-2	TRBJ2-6	CASSPTTGTGASTGANVLTF	TGTGCCAGCAGCCCGACCACCGGGACAGGGGCTTCTACCGGGGCCAACGTCCTGACTTTC
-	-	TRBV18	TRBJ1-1	CASSPTGRNTEAFF	TGTGCCAGCTCACCAACAGGGAGGAACACTGAAGCTTTCTTT
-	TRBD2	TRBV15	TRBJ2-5	CATRGGLAGAQYF	TGTGCCACCAGGGGGGGACTAGCGGGGGCCCAGTACTTC
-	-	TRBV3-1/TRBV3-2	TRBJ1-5	CASSQGGVSNQPQHF	TGTGCCAGCAGCCAAGGGGGAGTTAGCAATCAGCCCCAGCATTTT
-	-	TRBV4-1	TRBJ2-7	CASSQEDRWPYEQYF	TGCGCCAGCAGCCAAGAAGACCGGTGGCCCTACGAGCAGTACTTC
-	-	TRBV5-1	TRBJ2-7	CASSSEGLYEQYF	TGCGCCAGCAGCTCCGAGGGTCTCTACGAGCAGTACTTC
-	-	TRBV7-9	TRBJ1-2	CASSSFTMDYTF	TGTGCCAGCAGCTCTTTCACAATGGACTACACCTTC
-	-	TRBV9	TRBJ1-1	CASSATGLNTEAFF	TGTGCCAGCAGCGCAACAGGGCTGAACACTGAAGCTTTCTTT
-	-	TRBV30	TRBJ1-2	CAWRPNTGIVGYTF	TGTGCCTGGAGACCAAATACAGGGATCGTCGGCTACACCTTC